The source of this TCR beta chain is a study of T-cell reconstitution after alpha-beta-depleted transplantation in children. This clonotype was detected only a few times. Its target is not known. Study outcomes and limitations: Counts and diversity of T cells one year after transplant came mostly from newly produced T cells. By about two months after transplant, alpha-beta T cells reportedly arose from several hundred graft clones that had expanded.

J gave up 1 base and V 6 bases, and 9 bases lay outside the gene matches. There are 17 residues in the CDR3. This sample's TCRbeta library carried unique molecular identifier barcodes. In TCRdb, the PCR reads were re-called with MiXCR into one record per CDR3 protein. This table holds about 420,000 distinct CDR3 sequences, 15% to 20% found once. The sequences come from PBMCs, mostly from graft donor cells, collected 360 days after TCRalphabeta/CD19-depleted stem cell transplant. The V and J genes are TRBV12-3 or TRBV12-4 and TRBJ2-6; 7 bases line up with TRBD2. The TCR sequence derives from a boy under two years old who had a stem cell transplant for Wiskott-Aldrich syndrome, so the T cells may come from the graft donor. This chain's CDR3 is CASRRLASLSGANVLTF. Written as DNA, the CDR3 is TGTGCCAGCAGAAGACTAGCCTCCTTATCTGGGGCCAACGTCCTGACTTTC.